A selection of T cell receptor beta chains follows, all from one sample in a study of prognosis after radiotherapy for stage I lung cancer. TCRdb reprocessed the multiplex PCR reads with MiXCR, giving one entry per CDR3 protein. This table has more than 15,000 distinct CDR3 sequences, around 15% appearing once. The material was PBMCs, obtained before or after stereotactic body radiation therapy (not recorded which). All receptors come from a donor aged 50 or older with non-small cell lung cancer. The CDR3 runs from the conserved cysteine through the conserved F or W. The D gene is left open where the match is weak. Where a row states a size, it is once, few, many or the class of an expanded clone; other rows omit it.

many,.,TRBV6-5,TRBJ1-1,TGTGCCAGCAGTTACTTGGGGGATCTCACTGAAGCTTTCTTT,CASSYLGDLTEAFF
many,TRBD1,TRBV5-4,TRBJ1-1,TGTGCCAGCAGCGCGGGGACAGGTAAGACTGAAGCTTTCTTT,CASSAGTGKTEAFF
many,.,TRBV6-2/TRBV6-3,TRBJ2-5,TGTGCCAGCAATTTTTGGGGGGGGGCGTCAGAGACCCAGTACTTC,CASNFWGGASETQYF
.,TRBD1,TRBV9,TRBJ1-3,TGTGCCAGCAGCGTTCAGGGGGCGTCTGGAAACACCATATATTTT,CASSVQGASGNTIYF
few,TRBD2,TRBV11-2,TRBJ2-7,TGTGCCAGCAGCTTAGCGCCGACTAGCGGGAGTAGGGGCGAGCAGTACTTC,CASSLAPTSGSRGEQYF
many,.,TRBV25-1,TRBJ2-5,TGTGCCAGCAGTGAGCCCGGGGTCGGGGAGACCCAGTACTTC,CASSEPGVGETQYF
many,.,TRBV15,TRBJ1-6,TGTGCCACCAGCAGAGACGGGGACTATAATTCACCCCTCCACTTT,CATSRDGDYNSPLHF
many,TRBD1,TRBV9,TRBJ1-2,TGTGCCAGCAGCTTTTACAGGGGGCGCACCTATGGCTACACCTTC,CASSFYRGRTYGYTF
many,.,TRBV20-1,TRBJ2-6,TGCAGTGCTAGAGATTGGGCAGATAATTCTGGGGCCAACGTCCTGACTTTC,CSARDWADNSGANVLTF
many,.,TRBV30,TRBJ2-3,TGTGCCTGGAGTGCGGGAGACTCCACAGATACGCAGTATTTT,CAWSAGDSTDTQYF
many,.,TRBV12-3/TRBV12-4,TRBJ2-7,TGTGCCAGCAGCCACGATACCTACGAGCAGTACTTC,CASSHDTYEQYF
many,TRBD1,TRBV7-3,TRBJ1-1,TGTGCCAGCAGCTCAGGACAGGGAGGGTTCACTGAAGCTTTCTTT,CASSSGQGGFTEAFF
many,TRBD2,TRBV6-2/TRBV6-3,TRBJ2-7,TGTGCCAGCAGTTACTCGGACCGGGAGGGCTACGAGCAGTACTTC,CASSYSDREGYEQYF
many,TRBD2,TRBV20-1,TRBJ2-7,TGCAGTGCTAGAGAGGGAGGGGAGTACGAGCAGTACTTC,CSAREGGEYEQYF
many,.,TRBV24-1,TRBJ2-3,TGTGCCACCAGCCGGGCTAGCGGCACAGATACGCAGTATTTT,CATSRASGTDTQYF
medium-sized,.,TRBV5-1,TRBJ2-3,TGCGCCAGCAGCCCTCCAACGCCAGGGGTAGATACGCAGTATTTT,CASSPPTPGVDTQYF
many,TRBD1,TRBV19,TRBJ1-4,TGTGCCAGTAAAGGGGGCAGGGGAAGAGAAAAACTGTTTTTT,CASKGGRGREKLFF
.,.,TRBV6-2/TRBV6-3,TRBJ1-1,TGTGCCAGCGGCTTGACGGTGAACACTGAAGCTTTTTTT,CASGLTVNTEAFF
many,.,TRBV6-4,TRBJ2-2,TGTGCCAGCAGTGAAGTTTGGAGTTCGAACACCGGGGAGCTGTTTTTT,CASSEVWSSNTGELFF
.,TRBD2,TRBV6-9,TRBJ2-7,TGTGCCAGCAGTTACTCACAACCTAGGACTAGCGGGACCCACGAGCAGTACTTC,CASSYSQPRTSGTHEQYF
many,.,TRBV6-1,TRBJ2-1,TGTGCCAGCAGTCCCACGGAAATCTGGAATGAGCAGTTCTTC,CASSPTEIWNEQFF
many,TRBD2,TRBV28,TRBJ2-2,TGTGCCAGCAGATTAAGCGGGAGCTTTGCCGGGGAGCTGTTTTTT,CASRLSGSFAGELFF
many,TRBD1,TRBV24-1,TRBJ2-2,TGTGCCACCGAGACAGGGGACGGGGAGCTGTTTTTT,CATETGDGELFF
medium-sized,.,TRBV28,TRBJ2-7,TGTGCCAGCAGCACCGAATACGAGCAGTACTTC,CASSTEYEQYF
many,.,TRBV12-3/TRBV12-4,TRBJ1-4,TGTGCCAGCAGTTTTATGGGGGACGCACCTAATGAAAAACTGTTTTTT,CASSFMGDAPNEKLFF
many,TRBD2,TRBV12-3/TRBV12-4,TRBJ2-3,TGTGCCAGCAGCATACCGGGACTAGCCACAGATACGCAGTATTTT,CASSIPGLATDTQYF
many,.,TRBV6-1,TRBJ1-5,TGTGCCAGCAGGCCCGAAGCGTATGAACCTAGCAATCAGCCCCAGCATTTT,CASRPEAYEPSNQPQHF
medium-sized,TRBD2,TRBV9,TRBJ2-2,TGTGCCAGCAGCGTAGTGGCGGGAGTAAACACCGGGGAGCTGTTTTTT,CASSVVAGVNTGELFF
many,TRBD1,TRBV9,TRBJ2-1,TGTGCCAGCAGCGCGGGACAGGGGGCGTTTGAGCAGTTCTTC,CASSAGQGAFEQFF
many,.,TRBV19,TRBJ1-4,TGTGCCAGTAGTATAATGGCAGAGGTAAATGAAAAACTGTTTTTT,CASSIMAEVNEKLFF
many,.,TRBV7-9,TRBJ1-2,TGTGCCAGCAGCTTAATCGGTGACGGCTACACCTTC,CASSLIGDGYTF
.,TRBD1,TRBV7-9,TRBJ2-7,TGTGCCAGCAGCTTACGATATGGGACAGGGTTGACCTACGAGCAGTACTTC,CASSLRYGTGLTYEQYF
many,.,TRBV2,TRBJ1-2,TGTGCCAGCAGTGAGGGGGCGACGGTCTATGGCTACACCTTC,CASSEGATVYGYTF